This T cell receptor (beta chain) was retrieved from a study of monozygotic twins with inflammatory bowel disease. The CDR3 runs 14 residues. TCRdb re-called the 5' RACE reads and gives one entry per CDR3 protein, without DNA. This listing includes approximately 400,000 distinct CDR3 sequences. The material sequenced was blood. This TCR came from a human donor with ulcerative colitis or Crohn's disease, or a healthy co-twin of an affected twin (not recorded which). V usage is TRBV12-3 or TRBV12-4 and J usage is TRBJ1-2; the TRBD1 assignment by TCRdb is unverifiable without DNA. CDR3: CASSLGAGAGGYTF.